A single sample gave rise to the 10 T cell receptor beta chains below, sequenced in a study of T cell clones after liver transplantation. Method: immunoSEQ multiplex PCR; TCRdb's copy keeps in-frame clones and lacks some. The sample has 45,000 to 60,000 clones; roughly 70% are singletons. The material was CD4+ T cells from blood, obtained at the 22-month timepoint. The receptors were gathered from a human patient who received a liver transplant. Some of these T cells may belong to the graft donor.

The chain joins TRBV10-1 to TRBJ2-3; perhaps TRBD2 as D (6 bases). Germline V gene data show CDR1 as WNHNN and CDR2 as SYGVQD (reference sequence). The CDR3 spans 17 residues. Trimming pared 3 bases from V and 0 bases from J, leaving 16 bases between. The CDR3 DNA sequence: TGCGCCAGCAGTGATTCGGGTTTCCGGGGGAGCACAGATACGCAGTATTTT. It translates to CASSDSGFRGSTDTQYF.

This sequence joins TRBV28 and TRBJ1-5; D is perhaps TRBD1 (5 bases). CDR3 length: 16 amino acids. Germline V gives CDR1 MDHEN, CDR2 SYDVKM. Trimming left V 3 bases short and J 3 bases short, with 15 bases between. The CDR3 protein is CASSLATALANQPQHF. For the CDR3, the DNA is TGTGCCAGCAGTTTGGCGACAGCGCTAGCCAATCAGCCCCAGCATTTT.

The chain has TRBV6-1 and TRBJ2-7; D unresolved. This CDR3 is built from 12 residues. Germline lookup yields CDR1 MNHNS and CDR2 SASEGT. Trimming shortened V by 2 bases and J by 4 bases, and 6 bases separated the two germline ends. The CDR3 reads CASSELTYEQYF. The CDR3, as DNA: TGTGCCAGCAGTGAATTGACGTACGAGCAGTACTTC.

The chain recombines TRBV10-3 with TRBJ2-3; 8 bases align to TRBD1. The CDR3 consists of 14 residues. The germline CDR1 and CDR2 sequences are ENHRY and SYGVKD. The trim removed 10 bases at V and 0 bases at J, leaving 6 bases unmatched. The DNA for the CDR3 is TGTGCCACCCGACAGGGGACTAGCACAGATACGCAGTATTTT. It translates to CATRQGTSTDTQYF.

The chain couples TRBV2 to TRBJ2-5; 10 nucleotides align to TRBD2. The CDR3 spans 15 residues. Trimming took 5 bases from V and 2 from J; bases not matched to a gene: 5. Germline lookup yields CDR1 SNHLY and CDR2 FYNNEI. The CDR3 here is CASSLERGGQETQYF. CDR3 coding DNA: TGTGCCAGCAGTCTGGAGCGGGGGGGACAAGAGACCCAGTACTTC.

The chain recombines TRBV5-4 with TRBJ2-1; TRBD2 aligns across 10 bases. The V and J ends lost 0 bases and 7 bases, in that order; junction bases with no gene match: 7. This CDR3 has 16 residues. Germline-derived CDR1 and CDR2 are SGHNT and YYREEE (reference sequence). CDR3 sequence (DNA): TGTGCCAGCAGCTTGGGGGGAGCTAGCGGGGGAAATGAGCAGTTCTTC. Translating it yields CASSLGGASGGNEQFF.

By its share, this clone is medium-sized (0.01 to 0.1%). DNA for the CDR3: TGTGCCAGCAGTGCCCAGACAGGGGGCACTGAAGCTTTCTTT. Residues: CASSAQTGGTEAFF. The rearrangement uses TRBV6-4 and TRBJ1-1; 9 bases align to TRBD1. Germline V gives CDR1 MRHNA, CDR2 SNTAGT. V lost 4 bases to trimming and J lost 4 bases; unmatched junction nucleotides: 4. This CDR3 comprises 14 residues.

In this sample, this clone turned up a few times. The chain recombines TRBV5-6 with TRBJ1-2, with D unresolved. The length of the CDR3 is 13 residues. The germline gives CDR1 SGHDT, CDR2 YYEEEE. The germline V and J ends were trimmed by 0 bases and 2 bases, with 5 bases remaining between them. In nucleotides, the CDR3 is TGTGCCAGCAGCTTGGACAACAACTATGGCTACACCTTC. Translation gives CASSLDNNYGYTF.

V gene TRBV11-3 combines with J gene TRBJ2-1; the match to TRBD1 covers 8 bases. The CDR3 runs to 14 residues. With 2 bases clipped from V and 8 bases from J, the junction kept 5 bases outside the gene matches. In germline, CDR1 is SGHNT, CDR2 YENEEA. The CDR3 here is CASSLLAGGHEQFF. As DNA, the CDR3 is TGTGCCAGCAGCTTATTGGCAGGGGGCCATGAGCAGTTCTTC.

This clone was seen ten or more times. The rearrangement uses TRBV18 and TRBJ1-1; unclear D gene. The CDR3 is 13 amino acids. The germline V and J ends were trimmed by 1 base and 3 bases, with 6 bases remaining between them. Germline CDR1 and CDR2: KGHSH and LQKENI. Here the CDR3 reads CASSPQPDTEAFF. The CDR3 nucleotides are TGTGCCAGCTCACCACAACCGGACACTGAAGCTTTCTTT.